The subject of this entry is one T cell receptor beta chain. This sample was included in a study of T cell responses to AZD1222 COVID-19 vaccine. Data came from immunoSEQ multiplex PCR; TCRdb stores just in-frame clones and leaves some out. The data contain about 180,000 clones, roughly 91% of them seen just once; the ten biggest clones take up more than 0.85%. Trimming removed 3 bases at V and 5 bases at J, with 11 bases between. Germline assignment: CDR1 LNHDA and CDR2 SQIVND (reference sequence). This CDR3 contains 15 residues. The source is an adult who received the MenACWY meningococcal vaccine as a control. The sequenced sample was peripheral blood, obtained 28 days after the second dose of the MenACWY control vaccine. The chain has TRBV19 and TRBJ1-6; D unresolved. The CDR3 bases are TGTGCCAGTAGTATCACCGGGGTCAATAATTCACCCCTCCACTTT. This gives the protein CASSITGVNNSPLHF. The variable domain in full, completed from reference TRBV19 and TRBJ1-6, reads DGGITQSPKYLFRKEGQNVTLSCEQNLNHDAMYWYRQDPGQGLRLIYYSQIVNDFQKGDIAEGYSVSREKKESFPLTVTSAQKNPTAFYLCASSITGVNNSPLHFGNGTRLTVT.